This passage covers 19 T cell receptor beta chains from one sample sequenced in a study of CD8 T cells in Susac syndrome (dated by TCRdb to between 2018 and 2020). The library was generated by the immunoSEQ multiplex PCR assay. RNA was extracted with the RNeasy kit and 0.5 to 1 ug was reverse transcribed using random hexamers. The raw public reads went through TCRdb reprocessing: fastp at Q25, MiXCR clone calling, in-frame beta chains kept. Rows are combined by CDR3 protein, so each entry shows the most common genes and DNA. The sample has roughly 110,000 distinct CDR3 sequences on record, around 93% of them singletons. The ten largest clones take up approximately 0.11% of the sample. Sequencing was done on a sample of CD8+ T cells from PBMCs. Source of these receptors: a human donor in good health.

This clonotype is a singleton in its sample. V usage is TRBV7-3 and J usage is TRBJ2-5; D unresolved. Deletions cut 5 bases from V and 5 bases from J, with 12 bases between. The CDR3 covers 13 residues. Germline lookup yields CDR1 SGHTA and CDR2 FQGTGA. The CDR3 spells CASSPQGPETQYF. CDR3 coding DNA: TGTGCCAGCAGCCCACAAGGGCCGGAGACCCAGTACTTC. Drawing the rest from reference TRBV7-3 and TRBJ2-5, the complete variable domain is GAGVSQTPSNKVTEKGKYVELRCDPISGHTALYWYRQSLGQGPEFLIYFQGTGAADDSGLPNDRFFAVRPEGSVSTLKIQRTERGDSAVYLCASSPQGPETQYFGPGTRLLVL.

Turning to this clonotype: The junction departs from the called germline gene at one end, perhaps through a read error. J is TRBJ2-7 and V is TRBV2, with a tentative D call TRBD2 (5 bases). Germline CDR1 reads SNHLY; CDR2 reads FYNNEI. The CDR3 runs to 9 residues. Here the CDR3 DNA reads TGTGCCAGTGGCCCCGGCAGCGGCTTC. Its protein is CASGPGSGF.

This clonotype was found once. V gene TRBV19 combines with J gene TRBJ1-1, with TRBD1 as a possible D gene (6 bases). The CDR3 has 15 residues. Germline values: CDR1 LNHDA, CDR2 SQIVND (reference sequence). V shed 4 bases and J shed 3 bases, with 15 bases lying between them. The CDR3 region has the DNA TGTGCCAGTAGTAGGCTCAGGGGCCTGGACACTGAAGCTTTCTTT. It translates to CASSRLRGLDTEAFF.

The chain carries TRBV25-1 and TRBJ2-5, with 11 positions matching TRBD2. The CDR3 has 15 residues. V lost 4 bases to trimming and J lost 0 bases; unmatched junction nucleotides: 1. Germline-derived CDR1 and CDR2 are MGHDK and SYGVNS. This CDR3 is CASSGTSGYQETQYF. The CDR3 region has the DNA TGTGCCAGCAGTGGGACTAGCGGGTACCAAGAGACCCAGTACTTC.

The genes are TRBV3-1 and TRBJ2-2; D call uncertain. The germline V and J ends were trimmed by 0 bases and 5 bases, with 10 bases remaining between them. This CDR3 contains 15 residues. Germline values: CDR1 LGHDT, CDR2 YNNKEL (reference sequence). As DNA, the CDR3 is TGTGCCAGCAGCCAAGATGGGATGATGACCGGGGAGCTGTTTTTT. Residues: CASSQDGMMTGELFF.

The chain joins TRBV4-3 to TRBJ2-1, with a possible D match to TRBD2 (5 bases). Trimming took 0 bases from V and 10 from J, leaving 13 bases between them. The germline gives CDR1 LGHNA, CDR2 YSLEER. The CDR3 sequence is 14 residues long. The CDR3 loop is CASSQDAYAGEQFF. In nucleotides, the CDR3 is TGCGCCAGCAGCCAAGACGCCTACGCGGGCGAGCAGTTCTTC.

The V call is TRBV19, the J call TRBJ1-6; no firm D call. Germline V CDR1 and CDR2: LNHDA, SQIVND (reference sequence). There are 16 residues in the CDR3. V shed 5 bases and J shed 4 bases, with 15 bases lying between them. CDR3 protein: CASSSRTGSYNSPLHF. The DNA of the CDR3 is TGTGCCAGTAGTTCACGGACGGGGTCTTATAATTCACCCCTCCACTTT.

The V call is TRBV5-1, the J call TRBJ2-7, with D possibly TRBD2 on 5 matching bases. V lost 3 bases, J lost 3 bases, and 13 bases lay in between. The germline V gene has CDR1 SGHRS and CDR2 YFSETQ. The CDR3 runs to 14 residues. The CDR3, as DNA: TGCGCCAGCAGCTCCGCCGGGGTAGTCTACGAGCAGTACTTC. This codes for CASSSAGVVYEQYF.

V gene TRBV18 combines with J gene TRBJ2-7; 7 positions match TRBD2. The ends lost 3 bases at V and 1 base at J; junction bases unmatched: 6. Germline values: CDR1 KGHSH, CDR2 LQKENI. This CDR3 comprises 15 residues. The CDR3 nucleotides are TGTGCCAGCTCACCCCTCCCCGGGAGGTCCTACGAGCAGTACTTC. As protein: CASSPLPGRSYEQYF.

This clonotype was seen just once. The DNA for the CDR3 is TGTGCCAGCAGTGAAAGAATCGGGAACTATGGCTACACCTTC. Its translation: CASSERIGNYGYTF. This chain links TRBV2 with TRBJ1-2; D remains ambiguous. The CDR3 runs to 14 residues. Trimming stripped 2 bases from V and 2 bases from J, with 9 bases between. Looked up from germline, CDR1 is SNHLY and CDR2 is FYNNEI.

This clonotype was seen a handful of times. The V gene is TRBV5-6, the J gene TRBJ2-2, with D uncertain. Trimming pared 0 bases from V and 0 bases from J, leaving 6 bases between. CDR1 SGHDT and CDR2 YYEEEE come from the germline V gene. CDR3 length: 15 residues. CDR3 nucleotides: TGTGCCAGCAGCTTGGGGGGAACGAACACCGGGGAGCTGTTTTTT. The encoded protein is CASSLGGTNTGELFF. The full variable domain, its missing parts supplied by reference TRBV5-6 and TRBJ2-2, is DAGVTQSPTHLIKTRGQQVTLRCSPKSGHDTVSWYQQALGQGPQFIFQYYEEEERQRGNFPDRFSGHQFPNYSSELNVNALLLGDSALYLCASSLGGTNTGELFFGEGSRLTVL.

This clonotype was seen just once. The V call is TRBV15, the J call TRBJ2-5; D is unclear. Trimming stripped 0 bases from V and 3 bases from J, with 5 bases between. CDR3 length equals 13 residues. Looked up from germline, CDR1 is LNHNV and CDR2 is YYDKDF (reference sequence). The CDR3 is CATSREPKETQYF. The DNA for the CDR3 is TGTGCCACCAGCAGAGAACCCAAAGAGACCCAGTACTTC.

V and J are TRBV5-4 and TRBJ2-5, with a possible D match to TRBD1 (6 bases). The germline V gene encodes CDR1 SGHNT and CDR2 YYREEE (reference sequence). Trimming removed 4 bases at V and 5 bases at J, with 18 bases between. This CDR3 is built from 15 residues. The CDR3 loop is CASSAFRGEGETQYF. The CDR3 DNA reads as TGTGCCAGCAGCGCGTTCAGGGGAGAAGGGGAGACCCAGTACTTC.

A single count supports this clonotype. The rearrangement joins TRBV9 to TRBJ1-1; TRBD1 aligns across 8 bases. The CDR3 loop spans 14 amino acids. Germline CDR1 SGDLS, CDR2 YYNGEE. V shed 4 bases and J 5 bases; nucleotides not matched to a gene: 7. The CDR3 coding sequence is TGTGCCAGCAGCCCCCAGACAGGGGTGACTGAAGCTTTCTTT. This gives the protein CASSPQTGVTEAFF.

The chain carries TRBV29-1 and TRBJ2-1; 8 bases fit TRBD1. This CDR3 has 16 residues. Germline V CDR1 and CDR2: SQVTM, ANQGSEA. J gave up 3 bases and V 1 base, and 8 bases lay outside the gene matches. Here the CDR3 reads CSVEGGEDRDYNEQFF. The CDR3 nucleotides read TGCAGCGTTGAAGGGGGGGAGGACAGGGACTACAATGAGCAGTTCTTC.

The CDR3 loop reads CASSLMTGELFF. The DNA of the CDR3 is TGTGCCAGCAGTTTAATGACCGGGGAGCTGTTTTTT. This chain joins TRBV12-3 or TRBV12-4 and TRBJ2-2, with unresolved D. There are 12 residues in the CDR3. Trimming cost V 2 bases and J 5 bases, with 3 bases left between them.

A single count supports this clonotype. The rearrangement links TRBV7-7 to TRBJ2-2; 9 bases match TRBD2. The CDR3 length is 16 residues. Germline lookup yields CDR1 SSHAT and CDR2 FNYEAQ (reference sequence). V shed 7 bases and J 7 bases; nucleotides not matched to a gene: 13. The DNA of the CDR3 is TGTGCCAGCACCCCCTATCTAGCGGGGCAGGACGGGGAGCTGTTTTTT. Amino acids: CASTPYLAGQDGELFF.

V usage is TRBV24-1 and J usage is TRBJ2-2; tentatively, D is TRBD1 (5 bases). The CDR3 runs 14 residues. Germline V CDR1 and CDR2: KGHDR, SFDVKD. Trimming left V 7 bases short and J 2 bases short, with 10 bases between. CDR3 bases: TGTGCCACCAGAGGACACCAAAACACCGGGGAGCTGTTTTTT. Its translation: CATRGHQNTGELFF.

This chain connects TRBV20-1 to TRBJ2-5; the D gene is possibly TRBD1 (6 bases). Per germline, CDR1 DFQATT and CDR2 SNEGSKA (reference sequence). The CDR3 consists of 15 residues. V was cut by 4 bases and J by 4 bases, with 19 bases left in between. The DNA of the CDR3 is TGCAGTGCTATGCGGACAGTCGGCAATCCAGAGACCCAGTACTTC. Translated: CSAMRTVGNPETQYF.